The T cell receptor beta chain under discussion was sequenced for a study of OX40 agonist ivuxolimab in advanced cancers. CDR3 size: 16 residues. CDR1 is SGDLS and CDR2 is YYNGEE in the germline V gene. The ends were cut back, 2 bases at V and 9 bases at J, with 21 bases in the middle. Study-level points and caveats: Relative to CD4+ cells, CD8+ T cells on average had more expanded clones.

Only in-frame clones appear in the TCRdb table, and some are missing; sequencing was by immunoSEQ multiplex PCR. The sample yields some 150,000 clones, 90% seen once. On this clone: The antigen is unknown.

The TCR was taken from an adult with an advanced solid tumor such as melanoma, head and neck, liver or kidney cancer. This specimen was CD4+ or CD8+ T cells sorted from blood, taken in a trial of the OX40 agonist ivuxolimab. The genes are TRBV9 and TRBJ2-1, with a weak D call TRBD1 (6 bases). This CDR3 reads CASSVSSGQLGGEQFF. CDR3 DNA sequence: TGTGCCAGCAGCGTCTCTTCCGGACAGCTCGGCGGTGAGCAGTTCTTC.